This TCR beta chain is drawn from a study of T cell repertoires in cytomegalovirus infection. Overall study: Public TCR beta signatures indicated both CMV infection and matching HLA type.

This clonotype has a handful of counts. Its antigen is undetermined. TCRdb re-called the reads with MiXCR, one entry per CDR3 protein. Counted here are around 900,000 distinct CDR3 sequences, roughly 30% occurring once; the ten biggest clones make up 10% to 15%. This CDR3 region has 14 residues. Germline assignment: CDR1 MGHRA and CDR2 YSYEKL. V lost 4 bases to trimming and J lost 0 bases; unmatched junction nucleotides: 2. The TCR comes from a human donor in good health (CMV status not recorded). Some clones in this sample may be carry-over from other donors' samples. The rearrangement joins TRBV4-1 to TRBJ2-5, with 7 positions matching TRBD2. The specimen comprised cultured CD8+ T cells from PBMCs, sampled from culture after CMV antigen stimulation. In DNA, the CDR3 is TGCGCCAGCAGCCCAGCGGGGAACCAAGAGACCCAGTACTTC. This translates into CASSPAGNQETQYF.